The 6 T cell receptor beta chains below come from one sample, sequenced in a study of blood T cell repertoires in COVID-19. Data came from immunoSEQ multiplex PCR; TCRdb stores just in-frame clones and leaves some out. The table records around 320,000 clones, about nine tenths of them present only once. Sequenced material: peripheral blood. The receptors derive from a man between 18 and 35 years old with active or convalescent COVID-19.

This clone has only one observation. The gene calls are TRBV12-2 and TRBJ1-6; the D segment call TRBD1 is taken from the table without a DNA check. TRBV12-2 represents a pseudogene. The CDR3 runs to 16 residues. CDR3 region: CASRPLNRGTASPLHF. The CDR3 bases are TGTGCAAGTCGCCCACTGAACAGGGGGACGGCTTCACCCCTCCACTTT.

CDR3 region: CSVEDPRVEEQYF. The DNA of the CDR3 is TGCAGCGTTGAAGATCCCAGGGTGGAAGAGCAGTACTTC. V and J are TRBV29-1 and TRBJ2-7, with D maybe TRBD1 (5 bases). The germline V gene has CDR1 SQVTM and CDR2 ANQGSEA. This CDR3 is built from 13 residues. Trimming stripped 0 bases from V and 7 bases from J, with 13 bases between.

This clone was seen a single time. The J gene is TRBJ1-5, the V gene TRBV28; D gene uncertain. The CDR3 has 15 residues. With 3 bases removed from V and 5 bases from J, the gap between germline ends came to 14 bases. The germline V gene has CDR1 MDHEN and CDR2 SYDVKM. The CDR3 DNA is TGTGCCAGCAGTTTCCCTCCTTATTCGGATCAGCCCCAGCATTTT. Translated, it gives CASSFPPYSDQPQHF. The full variable domain, its missing parts supplied by reference TRBV28 and TRBJ1-5, is DVKVTQSSRYLVKRTGEKVFLECVQDMDHENMFWYRQDPGLGLRLIYFSYDVKMKEKGDIPEGYSVSREKKERFSLILESASTNQTSMYLCASSFPPYSDQPQHFGDGTRLSIL.

The chain carries TRBV28 and TRBJ1-3; D is possibly TRBD1 (5 bases). Germline lookup yields CDR1 MDHEN and CDR2 SYDVKM. The V gene lost 7 bases and the J gene lost 0 bases, with 16 bases spanning the gap. This CDR3 region has 16 residues. CDR3 region: CASTLGGIHSGNTIYF. The CDR3 coding sequence is TGTGCCAGCACCCTTGGGGGGATACACTCTGGAAACACCATATATTTT.

This sequence joins TRBV6-6 and TRBJ1-4, with no clear D. Germline loops: CDR1 MNHNY, CDR2 SVGAGI (reference sequence). Trimming cost V 0 bases and J 0 bases, with 5 bases left between them. The CDR3 sequence is 15 residues long. The CDR3 sequence is CASSYSGTTNEKLFF. Written as DNA, the CDR3 is TGTGCCAGCAGTTACTCCGGTACAACTAATGAAAAACTGTTTTTT.

The V call is TRBV5-4, the J call TRBJ2-7, with D unresolved. The CDR3 is 15 residues long. From germline, CDR1 is SGHNT and CDR2 YYREEE (reference sequence). The germline V and J ends were trimmed by 0 bases and 5 bases, with 15 bases remaining between them. CDR3 protein: CASSLGGNRLHEQYF. The DNA for the CDR3 is TGTGCCAGCAGCTTGGGAGGAAACCGGCTTCACGAGCAGTACTTC.